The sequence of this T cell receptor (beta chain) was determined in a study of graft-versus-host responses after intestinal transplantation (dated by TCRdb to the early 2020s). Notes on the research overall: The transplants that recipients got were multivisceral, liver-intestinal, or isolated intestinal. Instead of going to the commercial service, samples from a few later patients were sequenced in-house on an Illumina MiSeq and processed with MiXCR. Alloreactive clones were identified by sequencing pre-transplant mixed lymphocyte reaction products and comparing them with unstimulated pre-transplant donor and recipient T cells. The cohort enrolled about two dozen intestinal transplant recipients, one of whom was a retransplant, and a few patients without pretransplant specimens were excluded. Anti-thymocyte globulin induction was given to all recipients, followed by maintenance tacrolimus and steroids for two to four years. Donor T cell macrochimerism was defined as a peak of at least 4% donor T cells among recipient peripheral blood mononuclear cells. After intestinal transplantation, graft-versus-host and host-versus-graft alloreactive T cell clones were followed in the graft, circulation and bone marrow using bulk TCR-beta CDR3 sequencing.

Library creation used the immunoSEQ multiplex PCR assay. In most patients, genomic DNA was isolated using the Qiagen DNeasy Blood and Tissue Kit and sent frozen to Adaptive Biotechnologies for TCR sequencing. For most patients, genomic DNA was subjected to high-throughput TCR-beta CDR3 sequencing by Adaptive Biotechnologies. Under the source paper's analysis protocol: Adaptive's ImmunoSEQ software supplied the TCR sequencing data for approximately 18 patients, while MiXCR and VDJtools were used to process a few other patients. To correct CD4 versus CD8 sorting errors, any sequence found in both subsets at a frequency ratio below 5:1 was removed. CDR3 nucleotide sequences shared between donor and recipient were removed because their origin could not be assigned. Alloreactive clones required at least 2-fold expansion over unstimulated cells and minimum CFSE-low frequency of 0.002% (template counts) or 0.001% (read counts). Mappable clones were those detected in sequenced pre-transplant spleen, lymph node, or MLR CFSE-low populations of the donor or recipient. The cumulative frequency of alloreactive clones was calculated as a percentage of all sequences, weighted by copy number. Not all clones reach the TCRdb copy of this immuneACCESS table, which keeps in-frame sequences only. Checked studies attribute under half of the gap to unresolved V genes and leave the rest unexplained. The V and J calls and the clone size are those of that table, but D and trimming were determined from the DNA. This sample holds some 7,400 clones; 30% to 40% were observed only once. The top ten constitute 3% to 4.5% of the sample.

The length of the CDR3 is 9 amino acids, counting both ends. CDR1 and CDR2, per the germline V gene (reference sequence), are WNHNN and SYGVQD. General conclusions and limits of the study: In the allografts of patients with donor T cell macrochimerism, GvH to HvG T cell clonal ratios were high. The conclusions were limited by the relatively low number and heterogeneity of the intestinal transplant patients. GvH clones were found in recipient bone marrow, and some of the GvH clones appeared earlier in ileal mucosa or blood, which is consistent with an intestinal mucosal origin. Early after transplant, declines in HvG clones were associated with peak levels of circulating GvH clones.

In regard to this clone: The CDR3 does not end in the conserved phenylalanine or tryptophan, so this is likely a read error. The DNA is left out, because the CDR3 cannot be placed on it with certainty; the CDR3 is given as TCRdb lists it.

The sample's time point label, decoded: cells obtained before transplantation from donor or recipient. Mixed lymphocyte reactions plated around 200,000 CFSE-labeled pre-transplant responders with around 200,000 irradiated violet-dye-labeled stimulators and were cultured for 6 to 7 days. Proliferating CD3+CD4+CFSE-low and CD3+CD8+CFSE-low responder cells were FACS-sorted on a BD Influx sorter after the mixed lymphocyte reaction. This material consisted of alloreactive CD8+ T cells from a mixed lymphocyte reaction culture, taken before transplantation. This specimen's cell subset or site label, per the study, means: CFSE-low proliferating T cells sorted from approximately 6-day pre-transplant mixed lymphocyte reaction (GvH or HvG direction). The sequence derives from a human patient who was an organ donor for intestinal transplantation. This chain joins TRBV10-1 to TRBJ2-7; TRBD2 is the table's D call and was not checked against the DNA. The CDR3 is CASSAYGML.